This TCR beta chain was captured in a study of blood T cell repertoires in COVID-19. V was shortened by 2 bases and J by 4 bases, with 16 bases between the two germline ends. Germline V gene sequence: CDR1 SGHDN, CDR2 FVKESK. This CDR3 region has 16 residues. In the authors' methods: Amplified reference gene primers provided the basis for estimating nucleated cell counts. Generated by immunoSEQ multiplex PCR, the TCRdb table keeps only in-frame clones and is missing some. The D gene and trimming were derived from the DNA, and the V and J assignments and clone size from that table. In the table there are around 99,000 clones, 75% to 85% of which are singletons.

The V gene is TRBV14, the J gene TRBJ2-3; a possible D gene is TRBD1 (6 bases). The sequencing input was peripheral blood. This receptor was obtained from a woman at least 80 years old with active or convalescent COVID-19. As DNA, the CDR3 is TGTGCCAGCAGCCAACGACACATAAGGGGGTCAGATACGCAGTATTTT. This translates into CASSQRHIRGSDTQYF.